One sample yielded the 8 T cell receptor beta chains listed below, sequenced in a study of T cells after yellow fever vaccination. TCRdb re-derived calls from the 5' RACE reads in MiXCR, one entry per CDR3 protein. There are under 250,000 distinct CDR3 sequences in the sample; 6.9% occur only once, and about 0.85% lies in the top ten. Sequencing was performed on CD4+ T cells sorted from PBMCs, taken 15 days after the yellow fever booster vaccination. The receptors derive from a man aged 25 to 45 who received the YFV17D yellow fever vaccine.

As to this clonotype: One junction end does not reproduce the germline sequence, and a read error may be involved. This chain uses TRBV27 with TRBJ2-1; 11 bases are a match to TRBD2. This CDR3 has 17 residues. Germline CDR1 and CDR2: MNHEY and SMNVEV (reference sequence). The CDR3 DNA follows: TGTACCAGCAGCCGCCCCCCGACTAGCGGGAACTACAATGAGCAGTTCTTC. Protein product: CTSSRPPTSGNYNEQFF.

In its sample, this clonotype was seen a few times. This rearrangement joins TRBV20-1 to TRBJ1-5, with D perhaps TRBD1 (5 bases). Germline V gives CDR1 DFQATT, CDR2 SNEGSKA (reference sequence). The CDR3 extends over 15 amino acids. Deletions cut 6 bases from V and 4 bases from J, with 19 bases between. CDR3 protein: CSATNSDTSNQPQHF. The CDR3 nucleotides read TGCAGTGCCACCAATTCGGACACCTCAAATCAGCCCCAGCATTTT.

This clonotype has more than one count but fewer than ten. The gene calls are TRBV2 and TRBJ2-5, with D tentatively TRBD2 (6 bases). V was trimmed by 6 bases and J by 0 bases, leaving 11 bases between them. The length of the CDR3 is 14 residues. Germline lookup yields CDR1 SNHLY and CDR2 FYNNEI. The CDR3 region has the DNA TGTGCCAGCAGACGGCGGGATCACCAAGAGACCCAGTACTTC. Translated, it gives CASRRRDHQETQYF.

This clonotype was seen a handful of times. The chain has TRBV27 and TRBJ2-7; TRBD1 might be the D (5 bases). There are 13 residues in the CDR3. The germline V gene encodes CDR1 MNHEY and CDR2 SMNVEV (reference sequence). V gave up 2 bases and J gave up 6 bases, with 11 bases separating them. The DNA of the CDR3 is TGTGCCAGCAGTTTAGTCTCAGGGCCCGAGCAGTACTTC. It specifies CASSLVSGPEQYF.

V usage is TRBV19 and J usage is TRBJ1-1; 7 nucleotides agree with TRBD1. Trimming removed 10 bases from V and 5 bases from J; junction bases left unmatched: 16. This CDR3 region has 15 residues. Germline CDR1 LNHDA, CDR2 SQIVND (reference sequence). The CDR3 DNA is TGTGCCACAGAGAAGAACAGGGGCACTCATACTGAAGCTTTCTTT. Protein: CATEKNRGTHTEAFF.

The V call is TRBV10-3, the J call TRBJ2-7; D call uncertain. V gave up 7 bases and J gave up 5 bases, with 9 bases separating them. Germline V lookup: CDR1 ENHRY, CDR2 SYGVKD. This CDR3 spans 11 amino acids. CDR3 in DNA: TGTGCCATCACCTCGGACGACGAGCAGTACTTC. This gives the protein CAITSDDEQYF.

The gene calls are TRBV30 and TRBJ2-3; D call uncertain. The CDR3 has 13 amino acids. The germline V and J ends were trimmed by 4 bases and 6 bases, with 14 bases remaining between them. Germline assignment: CDR1 GTSNPN and CDR2 SVGIG (reference sequence). The CDR3 DNA reads as TGTGCCTGGAACCGGGCCGGGCTGGATACGCAGTATTTT. It is translated as CAWNRAGLDTQYF.

Only a few counts were recorded for this clonotype. The V gene is TRBV7-9, the J gene TRBJ2-7; maybe TRBD2 (5 bases). Between the trimmed V and J ends, which lost 5 bases and 7 bases, there was a span of 15 bases. The CDR3 runs to 13 residues. Germline CDR1 reads SEHNR; CDR2 reads FQNEAQ (reference sequence). The chain's CDR3 is CASSLEVKGEQYF. CDR3 bases: TGTGCCAGCAGCCTGGAGGTAAAGGGAGAGCAGTACTTC.